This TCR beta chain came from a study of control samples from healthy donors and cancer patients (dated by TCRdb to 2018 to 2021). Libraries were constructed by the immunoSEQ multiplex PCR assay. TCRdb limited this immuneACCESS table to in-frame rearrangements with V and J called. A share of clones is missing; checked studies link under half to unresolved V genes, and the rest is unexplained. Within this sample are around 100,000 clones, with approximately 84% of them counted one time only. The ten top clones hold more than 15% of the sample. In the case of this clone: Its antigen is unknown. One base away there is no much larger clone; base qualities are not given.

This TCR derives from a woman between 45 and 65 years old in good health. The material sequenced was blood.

The encoded CDR3 is CASSGNTEAFF. The DNA sequence reads TGTGCCAGCAGCGGAAACACTGAAGCTTTCTTT. The chain is made from TRBV7-2 and TRBJ1-1, with the D gene not clear enough to name. From the cysteine up to the phenylalanine, the CDR3 has a length of 11 residues. Only CDR3 DNA remains: 33 bases, in frame from the first base. CDR1 and CDR2 (SGHTA, FQGNSA) derive from the germline V gene. The junction carries 3 bases between V and J, which are trimmed by 5 bases and 2 bases respectively.